This TCR beta chain is drawn from a study of human T cells and chemical hapten exposure. Study-wide context: Per-sample TCR yield variability stemmed mainly from small pooled library volume differences.

A remark on this clonotype: The antigen is not known.

Individual cDNA molecules received unique molecular identifiers in the library. TCRdb ran MiXCR on the reads and lists one entry per CDR3 protein. The data hold about 120,000 distinct CDR3 sequences, with over 7% observed a single time. Whole blood that had not been fractionated was the source of extracted total RNA. Germline V lookup: CDR1 SGHKS, CDR2 YYEKEE (reference sequence). The CDR3 extends over 13 amino acids. Trimming took off 2 bases at V and 5 bases at J, with 7 bases between the two ends. Overall study findings and caveats: DPC sensitization did not alter TCRs above 1 in 1000 frequency.

What was sequenced was whole blood. The chain joins TRBV5-5 to TRBJ2-2; D is undetermined. This receptor was obtained from a human donor in good health. Some clones in this sample may be carry-over from other donors' samples. In nucleotides, the CDR3 is TGTGCCAGCAGCTTCGTGGGAACCGGGGAGCTGTTTTTT. Protein: CASSFVGTGELFF.